Below, one T cell receptor (beta chain) is given with its context. What it recognizes is unknown. Mouse gene names apply. The read gets to within 4 residues of the CDR3 end, and the germline J gene fills in the rest. CDR1 is LGHNA, CDR2 YNLKQL, per germline (reference sequence). CDR3 length equals 14 residues. Trimming took 2 bases from V and 0 from J, leaving 6 bases between them. CD4, CD8alpha, NKG2D, NKG2ACE and other markers guided sorting of pooled cutaneous lymph node cells. Sequencing relied on a cDNA template that was reverse transcribed from extracted RNA. Profiled with immunoSEQ multiplex PCR; TCRdb holds only in-frame clones, not every one. The data show 290,000 or so clones, with none appearing a single time. The source of the sample is a study of CD8+ T cells in alopecia areata. Findings and limits, study-wide: Relative to normal scalp, lesional scalp, especially alopecia totalis/universalis, showed higher clonality.

The source material was CD4+ T cells sorted from a lymph node. The origin of this receptor is a C3H/HeJ mouse with alopecia areata. This line is of MHC haplotype H2-k. The rearrangement joins TRBV5 to TRBJ2-5; D gene uncertain. CDR3 residues: CASSQYNNQDTQYF. CDR3 DNA, as far as it was read: TGTGCCAGCAGCCAATACAATAACCAAGAC.